This T cell receptor (beta chain) originates from a study of T cells in Graves' hyperthyroidism and ophthalmopathy. Germline CDR1 is SNHLY and CDR2 is FYNNEI. The V and J ends lost 6 bases and 0 bases, in that order; junction bases with no gene match: 7. This CDR3 contains 16 residues. The TCR beta CDR3 regions underwent amplification using RNA transcripts as the source. With the HTBI primer set, the TCR CDR3 went through a first round of RT-PCR. TCRdb recomputed calls from the multiplex PCR reads with MiXCR, one row per CDR3 protein. The repertoire has roughly 350,000 distinct CDR3 sequences, roughly 15% of them found once; the top ten carry around 19%.

The genes are TRBV2 and TRBJ2-3; 9 positions match TRBD2. The sample taken for sequencing was blood. The clonotype originates from a young woman with Graves' ophthalmopathy. CDR3 coding DNA: TGTGCCAGCAGCGCCAGCACTAGCGGGAGCACAGATACGCAGTATTTT. Protein: CASSASTSGSTDTQYF.